These 18 T cell receptor beta chains were sequenced from one sample in a study of blood T cell repertoires in COVID-19. The assay was immunoSEQ multiplex PCR, and TCRdb's table has in-frame clones only and misses some. The profile shows 150,000 to 200,000 clones, about four fifths of them singletons. Sequenced material: peripheral blood. Receptor source: a woman aged 40 to 50 with COVID-19, enrolled during active disease.

The rearrangement uses TRBV7-2 and TRBJ1-5; maybe TRBD1 (6 bases). Germline V lookup: CDR1 SGHTA, CDR2 FQGNSA. CDR3 length: 16 amino acids. Trimming removed 1 base at V and 5 bases at J, with 15 bases between. Written as DNA, the CDR3 is TGTGCCAGCAGCTTAGAGGCGGCGACAGGTCATCAGCCCCAGCATTTT. It yields the protein CASSLEAATGHQPQHF.

The chain joins TRBV5-1 to TRBJ2-3; weak D call: TRBD1 (6 bases). V was trimmed by 0 bases and J by 1 base, leaving 9 bases between them. The CDR3 length is 15 residues. Per the germline V gene, CDR1 is SGHRS and CDR2 is YFSETQ. The CDR3 spells CASSLDGQRTDTQYF. DNA of the CDR3: TGCGCCAGCAGCTTGGATGGACAGCGCACAGATACGCAGTATTTT.

This clone was detected only a few times. V and J are TRBV18 and TRBJ2-5; D is ambiguous. V shed 1 base and J shed 7 bases, with 10 bases lying between them. The CDR3 extends over 13 amino acids. Germline V gene data show CDR1 as KGHSH and CDR2 as LQKENI. The CDR3 DNA reads as TGTGCCAGCTCACCACATGAGTACTGGACCCAGTACTTC. It encodes CASSPHEYWTQYF.

Only one count was recorded for this clone. The J gene is TRBJ2-3, the V gene TRBV5-8; 13 nucleotides line up with TRBD2. V shed 7 bases, J shed 4 bases, and the junction held 6 bases outside the gene matches. This CDR3 spans 15 amino acids. In germline, CDR1 is SGHTS, CDR2 YDEGEE. In nucleotides, the CDR3 is TGTGCCAGCGGTATAACTAGCGGGGGGGCAGATACGCAGTATTTT. Its protein is CASGITSGGADTQYF.

The rearrangement links TRBV20-1 to TRBJ1-1; TRBD1 agrees at 7 bases. V trimming: 6 bases; J trimming: 6 bases; junction bases outside the gene matches: 4. This CDR3 has 11 residues. Germline V gene data show CDR1 as DFQATT and CDR2 as SNEGSKA (reference sequence). Here the CDR3 DNA reads TGCAGTGCCCGACAGGGTGCTGAAGCTTTCTTT. As protein: CSARQGAEAFF.

For this clone: The same CDR3 is also encoded by other DNA sequences in this sample. The rearrangement links TRBV18 to TRBJ2-7; 11 bases are a match to TRBD1. The V gene end was trimmed by 2 bases and the J gene end by 0 bases; junction bases not matched to a gene: 0. Germline V gene data show CDR1 as KGHSH and CDR2 as LQKENI. The CDR3 extends over 15 amino acids. CDR3 sequence: CASSPGTGGSYEQYF. CDR3 bases: TGTGCCAGCTCACCAGGGACAGGGGGCTCCTACGAGCAGTACTTC.

CDR3 protein: CASSIQSTEAFF. In DNA, the CDR3 is TGTGCCAGCAGCATACAGTCGACTGAAGCTTTCTTT. The chain is built from TRBV7-2 and TRBJ1-1; no clear D gene. This CDR3 has 12 residues. Trimming left V 5 bases short and J 5 bases short, with 9 bases between. Germline assignment: CDR1 SGHTA and CDR2 FQGNSA.

This chain connects TRBV7-8 to TRBJ1-2; TRBD1 is a possible D gene (5 bases). CDR3 length: 19 amino acids. Looked up from germline, CDR1 is SGHVS and CDR2 is FQNEAQ. Trimming left V 6 bases short and J 5 bases short, with 31 bases between. The CDR3 protein is CASSLISGAPLGKTYGYTF. CDR3 sequence (DNA): TGTGCCAGCAGTCTTATATCTGGGGCACCTCTTGGGAAGACGTATGGCTACACCTTC.

The chain recombines TRBV5-4 with TRBJ1-6; TRBD1 agrees at 7 bases. The V gene end was trimmed by 6 bases and the J gene end by 7 bases; junction bases not matched to a gene: 7. Germline CDR1 SGHNT, CDR2 YYREEE (reference sequence). The CDR3 has 14 residues. The CDR3 nucleotides read TGTGCCAGCACCTCCGGGACAGAAAATTCACCCCTCCACTTT. Amino acid sequence: CASTSGTENSPLHF.

V and J are TRBV11-1 and TRBJ2-3; no clear D. V lost 1 base and J lost 4, with 12 bases in between. Germline assignment: CDR1 SGHAT and CDR2 FQDESV (reference sequence). The CDR3 covers 15 residues. Here the CDR3 reads CASSLVQARSDTQYF. The CDR3 nucleotides read TGTGCCAGCAGCTTAGTCCAAGCCCGGTCAGATACGCAGTATTTT.

The V call is TRBV7-6, the J call TRBJ2-3, with 10 positions matching TRBD2. Trimming took 2 bases from V and 6 from J; bases not matched to a gene: 5. This CDR3 comprises 15 residues. Germline V gene sequence: CDR1 SGHVS, CDR2 FNYEAQ. The CDR3: CASSLLAGGLDTQYF. The DNA for the CDR3 is TGTGCCAGCAGCTTATTAGCGGGAGGCCTGGATACGCAGTATTTT.

The chain is built from TRBV6-4 and TRBJ1-2; TRBD1 aligns across 7 bases. Per the germline V gene, CDR1 is MRHNA and CDR2 is SNTAGT. The V gene end was trimmed by 11 bases and the J gene end by 4 bases; junction bases not matched to a gene: 13. The CDR3 contains 14 residues. CDR3 loop: CAGPPLRQGYGYTF. The CDR3 bases are TGTGCCGGTCCACCCTTAAGACAGGGCTATGGCTACACCTTC.

This chain links TRBV24-1 with TRBJ2-1; 13 bases match TRBD2. The trim removed 4 bases at V and 7 bases at J, leaving 6 bases unmatched. The length of the CDR3 is 16 residues. The germline V gene has CDR1 KGHDR and CDR2 SFDVKD. The CDR3 DNA follows: TGTGCCACCAGTGACCCACTAGCGGGGGGGCCAAATGAGCAGTTCTTC. This translates into CATSDPLAGGPNEQFF.

The chain uses TRBV6-6 and TRBJ2-5, with 9 bases identical to TRBD1. The CDR3 has 14 amino acids. Losses at the gene ends were 4 bases for V and 7 bases for J; bases not matched to a gene: 7. Germline V gene lookup returns CDR1 MNHNY and CDR2 SVGAGI (reference sequence). CDR3 amino acids: CASSSPGQGATQYF. The CDR3 DNA is TGTGCCAGCAGTTCCCCGGGACAGGGAGCGACCCAGTACTTC.

This chain links TRBV19 with TRBJ2-1; possibly TRBD2 for D (5 bases). CDR1 and CDR2 (germline): LNHDA, SQIVND (reference sequence). The CDR3 spans 17 residues. V was shortened by 0 bases and J by 4 bases, with 16 bases between the two germline ends. The CDR3 region has the DNA TGTGCCAGTAGTATAGATCCTCCAGCGGTGCTTTACAATGAGCAGTTCTTC. Amino acid sequence: CASSIDPPAVLYNEQFF.

The count of this clone is one. The J gene is TRBJ1-1, the V gene TRBV10-1; 12 bases line up with TRBD1. V was pared by 8 bases and J by 6 bases, with 10 bases of the junction left unmatched. From germline, CDR1 is WNHNN and CDR2 SYGVQD (reference sequence). There are 15 residues in the CDR3. The CDR3 coding sequence is TGCGCCAGCGCCCGGGACAGGGGGCGTAAGGCTGAAGCTTTCTTT. This codes for CASARDRGRKAEAFF.

The V gene is TRBV9, the J gene TRBJ2-3; 10 bases map to TRBD1. Germline V gene sequence: CDR1 SGDLS, CDR2 YYNGEE. The CDR3 runs to 12 residues. Unmatched junction bases numbered 1, after V lost 7 bases and J lost 5 bases. CDR3 in DNA: TGTGCCAGCGGACAGGGGGTAGATACGCAGTATTTT. This codes for CASGQGVDTQYF.

DNA of the CDR3: TGTGCCAGCAGCTCGGATAGCGGGAGGAGGAAGTTCTTC. Residues: CASSSDSGRRKFF. The rearrangement joins TRBV11-2 to TRBJ2-1; 10 bases fit TRBD2. The junction had 8 bases not matched to a gene; V was cut back by 4 bases and J by 14 bases. CDR3 length: 13 residues. Germline values: CDR1 SGHAT, CDR2 FQNNGV. The full variable domain, rest sourced from reference TRBV11-2 and TRBJ2-1, is EAGVAQSPRYKIIEKRQSVAFWCNPISGHATLYWYQQILGQGPKLLIQFQNNGVVDDSQLPKDRFSAERLKGVDSTLKIQPAKLEDSAVYLCASSSDSGRRKFFGPGTRLTVL.